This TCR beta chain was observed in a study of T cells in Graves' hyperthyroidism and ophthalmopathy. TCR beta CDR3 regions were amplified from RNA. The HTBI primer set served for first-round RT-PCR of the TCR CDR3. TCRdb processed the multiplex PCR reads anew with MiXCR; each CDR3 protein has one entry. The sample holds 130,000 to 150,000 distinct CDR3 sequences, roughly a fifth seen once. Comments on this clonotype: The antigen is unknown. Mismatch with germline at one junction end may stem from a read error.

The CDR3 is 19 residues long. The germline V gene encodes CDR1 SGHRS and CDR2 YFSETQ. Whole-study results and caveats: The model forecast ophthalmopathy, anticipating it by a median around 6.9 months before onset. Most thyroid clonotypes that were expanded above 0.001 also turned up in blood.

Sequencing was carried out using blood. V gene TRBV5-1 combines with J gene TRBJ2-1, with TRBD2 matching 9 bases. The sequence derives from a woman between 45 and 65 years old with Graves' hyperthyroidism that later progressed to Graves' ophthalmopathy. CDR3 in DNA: TGTGCCAGCAGCTTAGGCCTAATGGGCCTAGCGGGGATATACAATGAGCAGTTCTTC. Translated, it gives CASSLGLMGLAGIYNEQFF.